The sequence of this T cell receptor (beta chain) was determined in a study of shared clonotypes between healthy human individuals. Study findings and constraints: Clonotype sharing among donors, it was expected, would be affected by sequencing depth.

CD4+ cell separation produced CD45RA+ naive and CD45RA-negative memory subsets. With respect to this clone: Its target is unknown.

TCRdb's copy holds only in-frame clones and misses some; the assay was immunoSEQ multiplex PCR. The table has more than 2 million clones, about 94% seen once. This sequence originates from a young man in good health. The source material was naive CD4+ T cells sorted from blood. Noted subset: CD45RA+ positively selected.

The DNA of the CDR3 is TGTGCCAGCTCCCTACGTGCTGCGGCAGGGAATCAGCCCCAGCATTTT. This gives the protein CASSLRAAAGNQPQHF. This chain connects TRBV11-2 to TRBJ1-5; possibly TRBD1 for D (5 bases). This CDR3 has 16 residues. V lost 8 bases and J lost 4, with 21 bases in between. From germline, CDR1 is SGHAT and CDR2 FQNNGV.